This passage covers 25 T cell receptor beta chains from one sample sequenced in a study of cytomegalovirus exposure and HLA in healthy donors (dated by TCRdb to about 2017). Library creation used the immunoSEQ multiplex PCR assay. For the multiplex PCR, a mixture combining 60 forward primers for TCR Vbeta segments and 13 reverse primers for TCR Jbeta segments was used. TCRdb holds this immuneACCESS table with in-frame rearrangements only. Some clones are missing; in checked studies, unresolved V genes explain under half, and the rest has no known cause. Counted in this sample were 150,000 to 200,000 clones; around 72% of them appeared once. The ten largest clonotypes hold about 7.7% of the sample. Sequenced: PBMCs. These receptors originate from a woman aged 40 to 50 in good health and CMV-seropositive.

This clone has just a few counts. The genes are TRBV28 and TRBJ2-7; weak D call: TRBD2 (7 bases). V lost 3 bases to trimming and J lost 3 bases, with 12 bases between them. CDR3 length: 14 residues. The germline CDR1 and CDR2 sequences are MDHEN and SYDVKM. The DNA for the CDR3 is TGTGCCAGCAGTTTGGGAGGGGGTCACTACGAGCAGTACTTC. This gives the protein CASSLGGGHYEQYF.

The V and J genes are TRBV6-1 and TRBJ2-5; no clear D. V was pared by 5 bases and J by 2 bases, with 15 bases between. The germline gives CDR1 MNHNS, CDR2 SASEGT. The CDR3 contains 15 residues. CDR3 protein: CASSTSLSQQETQYF. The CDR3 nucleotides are TGTGCCAGCAGTACATCCCTTTCCCAACAAGAGACCCAGTACTTC.

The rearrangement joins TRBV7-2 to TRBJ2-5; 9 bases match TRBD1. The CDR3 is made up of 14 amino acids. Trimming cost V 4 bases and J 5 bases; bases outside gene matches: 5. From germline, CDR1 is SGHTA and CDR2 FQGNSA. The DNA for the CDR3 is TGTGCCAGCAGCTCCGGGACAGGGTTCGAGACCCAGTACTTC. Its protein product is CASSSGTGFETQYF. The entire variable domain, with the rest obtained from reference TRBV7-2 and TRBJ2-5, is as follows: GAGVSQSPSNKVTEKGKDVELRCDPISGHTALYWYRQSLGQGLEFLIYFQGNSAPDKSGLPSDRFSAERTGGSVSTLTIQRTQQEDSAVYLCASSSGTGFETQYFGPGTRLLVL.

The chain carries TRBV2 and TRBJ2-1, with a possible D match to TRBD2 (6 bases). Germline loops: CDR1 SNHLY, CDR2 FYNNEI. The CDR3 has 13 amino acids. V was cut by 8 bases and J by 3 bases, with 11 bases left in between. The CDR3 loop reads CASSSEVYNEQFF. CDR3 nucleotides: TGTGCCAGCTCTAGCGAAGTCTACAATGAGCAGTTCTTC.

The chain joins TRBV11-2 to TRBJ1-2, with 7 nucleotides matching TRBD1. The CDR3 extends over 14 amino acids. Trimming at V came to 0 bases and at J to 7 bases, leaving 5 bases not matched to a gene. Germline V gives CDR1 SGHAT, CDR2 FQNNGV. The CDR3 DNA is TGTGCCAGCAGCTTAGACAGGGGGGTAGGTGGCTACACCTTC. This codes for CASSLDRGVGGYTF.

The CDR3 sequence is CASSMTGQANGYTF. Written as DNA, the CDR3 is TGTGCCAGTAGTATGACCGGACAGGCCAATGGCTACACCTTC. The chain couples TRBV19 to TRBJ1-2, with TRBD1 identical over 7 bases. Per the germline V gene, CDR1 is LNHDA and CDR2 is SQIVND (reference sequence). The V segment lost 3 bases and the J segment 6 bases; nucleotides outside the gene matches: 7. The CDR3 totals 14 residues. The whole variable domain, remainder taken from reference TRBV19 and TRBJ1-2, is DGGITQSPKYLFRKEGQNVTLSCEQNLNHDAMYWYRQDPGQGLRLIYYSQIVNDFQKGDIAEGYSVSREKKESFPLTVTSAQKNPTAFYLCASSMTGQANGYTFGSGTRLTVV.

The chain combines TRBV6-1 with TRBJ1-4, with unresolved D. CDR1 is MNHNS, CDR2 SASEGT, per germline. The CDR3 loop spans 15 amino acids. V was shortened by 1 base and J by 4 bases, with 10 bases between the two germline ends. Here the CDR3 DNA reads TGTGCCAGCAGTGAAGGGACTACCTTTAATGAAAAACTGTTTTTT. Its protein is CASSEGTTFNEKLFF.

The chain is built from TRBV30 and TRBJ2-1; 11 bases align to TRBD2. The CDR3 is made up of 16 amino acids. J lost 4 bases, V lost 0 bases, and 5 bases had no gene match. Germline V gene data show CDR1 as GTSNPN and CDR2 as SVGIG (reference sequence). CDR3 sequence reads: CAWSVVAGGFYNEQFF. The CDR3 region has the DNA TGTGCCTGGAGTGTAGTAGCGGGGGGGTTTTACAATGAGCAGTTCTTC.

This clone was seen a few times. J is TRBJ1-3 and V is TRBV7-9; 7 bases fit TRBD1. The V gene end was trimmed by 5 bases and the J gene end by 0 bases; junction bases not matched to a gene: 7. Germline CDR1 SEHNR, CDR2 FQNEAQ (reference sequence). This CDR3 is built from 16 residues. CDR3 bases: TGTGCCAGCAGCGTACTCTGGACAGGCTCTGGAAACACCATATATTTT. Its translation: CASSVLWTGSGNTIYF.

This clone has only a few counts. DNA for the CDR3: TGTGCCATCAGGGGGAGCGACTCTAGCTCCTACAATGAGCAGTTCTTC. Its protein product is CAIRGSDSSSYNEQFF. V usage is TRBV10-3 and J usage is TRBJ2-1; a possible D gene is TRBD2 (5 bases). CDR3 length: 16 amino acids. The germline V and J ends were trimmed by 6 bases and 0 bases, with 15 bases remaining between them. Per germline, CDR1 ENHRY and CDR2 SYGVKD.

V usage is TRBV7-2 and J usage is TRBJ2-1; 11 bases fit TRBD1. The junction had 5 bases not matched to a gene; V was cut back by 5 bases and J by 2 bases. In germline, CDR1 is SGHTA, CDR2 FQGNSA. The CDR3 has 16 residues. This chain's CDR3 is CASSPLGQGAYNEQFF. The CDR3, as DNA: TGTGCCAGCAGCCCTCTGGGACAGGGGGCCTACAATGAGCAGTTCTTC.

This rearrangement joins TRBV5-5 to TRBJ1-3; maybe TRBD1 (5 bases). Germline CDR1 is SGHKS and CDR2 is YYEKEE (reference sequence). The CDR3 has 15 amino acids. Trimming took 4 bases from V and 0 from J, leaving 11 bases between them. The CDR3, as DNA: TGTGCCAGCAGCCGGGGGTTTCCCTCTGGAAACACCATATATTTT. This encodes CASSRGFPSGNTIYF. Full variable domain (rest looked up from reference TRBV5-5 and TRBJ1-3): DAGVTQSPTHLIKTRGQQVTLRCSPISGHKSVSWYQQVLGQGPQFIFQYYEKEERGRGNFPDRFSARQFPNYSSELNVNALLLGDSALYLCASSRGFPSGNTIYFGEGSWLTVV.

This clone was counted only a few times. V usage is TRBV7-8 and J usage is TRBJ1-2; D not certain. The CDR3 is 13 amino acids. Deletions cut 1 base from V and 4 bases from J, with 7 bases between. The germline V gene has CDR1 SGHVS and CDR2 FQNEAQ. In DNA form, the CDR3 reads TGTGCCAGCAGCTTAGTGAGTCTCTATGGCTACACCTTC. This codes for CASSLVSLYGYTF.

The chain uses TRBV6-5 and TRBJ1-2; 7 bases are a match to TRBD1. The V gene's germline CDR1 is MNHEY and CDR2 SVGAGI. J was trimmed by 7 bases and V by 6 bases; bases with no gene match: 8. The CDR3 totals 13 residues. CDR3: CASREDRIRGYTF. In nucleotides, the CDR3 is TGTGCCAGCAGGGAGGACAGGATACGTGGCTACACCTTC.

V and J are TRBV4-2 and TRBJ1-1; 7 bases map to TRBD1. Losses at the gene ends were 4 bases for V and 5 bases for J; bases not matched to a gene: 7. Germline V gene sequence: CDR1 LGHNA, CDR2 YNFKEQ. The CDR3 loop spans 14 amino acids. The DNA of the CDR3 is TGTGCCAGCAGCCCGGACAGGTTAGGAACTGAAGCTTTCTTT. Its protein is CASSPDRLGTEAFF.

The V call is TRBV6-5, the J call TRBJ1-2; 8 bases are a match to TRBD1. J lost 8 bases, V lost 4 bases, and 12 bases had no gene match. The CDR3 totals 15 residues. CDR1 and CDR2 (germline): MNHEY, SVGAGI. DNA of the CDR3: TGTGCCAGCAGTTCTCCATCGGACAGGGCAAAGGGCTACACCTTC. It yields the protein CASSSPSDRAKGYTF.

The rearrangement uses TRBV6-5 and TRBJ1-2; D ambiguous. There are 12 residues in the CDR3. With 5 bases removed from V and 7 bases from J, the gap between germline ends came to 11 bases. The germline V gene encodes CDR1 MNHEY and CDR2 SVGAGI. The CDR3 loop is CASSDPRGGYTF. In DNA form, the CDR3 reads TGTGCCAGCAGTGACCCGCGGGGTGGCTACACCTTC.

The CDR3 coding sequence is TGTGCCAGCAGCAGGCGGACTAGCGGGGGGGCAAGTGCCGGGGAGCTGTTTTTT. Translation: CASSRRTSGGASAGELFF. V gene TRBV9 combines with J gene TRBJ2-2; TRBD2 matches 15 bases. Per the germline V gene, CDR1 is SGDLS and CDR2 is YYNGEE. This CDR3 contains 18 residues. V lost 4 bases, J lost 6 bases, and 10 bases stayed unmatched.

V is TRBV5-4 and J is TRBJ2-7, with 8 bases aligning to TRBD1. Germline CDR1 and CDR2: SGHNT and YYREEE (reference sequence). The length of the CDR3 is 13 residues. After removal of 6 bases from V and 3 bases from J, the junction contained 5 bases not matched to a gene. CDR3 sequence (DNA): TGTGCCAGCACCACGACAGGGGTCTACGAGCAGTACTTC. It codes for CASTTTGVYEQYF.

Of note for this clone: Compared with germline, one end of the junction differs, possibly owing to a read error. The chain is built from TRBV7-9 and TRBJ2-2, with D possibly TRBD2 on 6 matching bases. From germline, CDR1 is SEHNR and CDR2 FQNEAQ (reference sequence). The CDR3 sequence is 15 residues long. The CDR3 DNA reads TGTTCCAGCAGCTCCCGGGGGTACTCTAACCGGGAGCTGTTTTTT. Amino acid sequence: CSSSSRGYSNRELFF.

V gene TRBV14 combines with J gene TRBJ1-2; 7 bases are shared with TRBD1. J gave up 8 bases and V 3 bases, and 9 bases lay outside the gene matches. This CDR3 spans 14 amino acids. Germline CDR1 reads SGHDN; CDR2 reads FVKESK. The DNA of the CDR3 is TGTGCCAGCAGCCAGGCTGACAGGGTCCGCGGCTACACCTTC. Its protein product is CASSQADRVRGYTF. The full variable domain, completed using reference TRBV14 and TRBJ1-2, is EAGVTQFPSHSVIEKGQTVTLRCDPISGHDNLYWYRRVMGKEIKFLLHFVKESKQDESGMPNNRFLAERTGGTYSTLKVQPAELEDSGVYFCASSQADRVRGYTFGSGTRLTVV.

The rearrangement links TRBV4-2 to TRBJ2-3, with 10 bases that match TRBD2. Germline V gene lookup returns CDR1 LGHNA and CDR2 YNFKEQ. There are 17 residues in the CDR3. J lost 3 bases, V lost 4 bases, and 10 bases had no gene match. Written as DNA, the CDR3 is TGTGCCAGCAGCCCAGGGGAGGGAGCGGGGGGGACAGATACGCAGTATTTT. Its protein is CASSPGEGAGGTDTQYF.

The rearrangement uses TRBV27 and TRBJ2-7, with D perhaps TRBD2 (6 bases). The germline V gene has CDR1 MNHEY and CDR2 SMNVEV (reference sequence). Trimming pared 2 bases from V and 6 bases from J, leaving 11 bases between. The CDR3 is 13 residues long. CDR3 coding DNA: TGTGCCAGCAGTTTAACGGGAGTCCCCGAGCAGTACTTC. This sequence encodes CASSLTGVPEQYF.

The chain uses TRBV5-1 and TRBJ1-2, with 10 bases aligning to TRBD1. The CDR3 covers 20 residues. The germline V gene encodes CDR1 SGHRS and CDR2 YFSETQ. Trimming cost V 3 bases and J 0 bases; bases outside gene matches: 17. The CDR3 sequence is CASSYEGATGGGLANYGYTF. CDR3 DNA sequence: TGCGCCAGCAGCTACGAGGGGGCGACAGGGGGCGGACTGGCTAACTATGGCTACACCTTC.

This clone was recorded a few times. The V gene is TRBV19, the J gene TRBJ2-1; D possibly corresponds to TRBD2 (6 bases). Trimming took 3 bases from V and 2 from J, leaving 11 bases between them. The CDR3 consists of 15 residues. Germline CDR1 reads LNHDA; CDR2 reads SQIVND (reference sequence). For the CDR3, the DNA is TGTGCCAGTAGTATCGGGGGTAAAGCCTACAATGAGCAGTTCTTC. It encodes CASSIGGKAYNEQFF.